The 20 T cell receptor beta chains given below trace back to one sample, sequenced in a study of PD-1 blockade in mismatch repair-deficient tumors. Repertoires were generated with immunoSEQ multiplex PCR, while TCRdb's copy carries only in-frame clones and drops some. This sample has more than 40,000 clones, with approximately 80% found just once. The sequencing used peripheral blood, collected 4 weeks after starting pembrolizumab. The receptors stem from an adult with mismatch repair-deficient cancer.

J is TRBJ2-1 and V is TRBV5-1; 9 nucleotides align to TRBD2. The CDR3 has 16 amino acids. Germline V gene lookup returns CDR1 SGHRS and CDR2 YFSETQ. The J segment lost 2 bases and the V segment lost 0 bases, leaving 3 bases of the junction unmatched. CDR3 sequence (DNA): TGCGCCAGCAGCTTGGAAGCGGGAGGAACCTACAATGAGCAGTTCTTC. Amino acid sequence: CASSLEAGGTYNEQFF. The full variable domain, in which reference TRBV5-1 and TRBJ2-1 provide the parts outside the CDR3, is KAGVTQTPRYLIKTRGQQVTLSCSPISGHRSVSWYQQTPGQGLQFLFEYFSETQRNKGNFPGRFSGRQFSNSRSEMNVSTLELGDSALYLCASSLEAGGTYNEQFFGPGTRLTVL.

This chain links TRBV5-1 with TRBJ2-5, with 14 bases lining up with TRBD2. Germline CDR1 reads SGHRS; CDR2 reads YFSETQ. The CDR3 is 16 residues long. V dropped 3 bases and J dropped 1; count of bases not matched to a gene: 2. CDR3 protein: CASSWGLAGAQETQYF. The CDR3 DNA reads as TGCGCCAGCAGCTGGGGACTAGCGGGAGCCCAAGAGACCCAGTACTTC.

V and J are TRBV15 and TRBJ1-2, with 10 bases that match TRBD1. V was clipped by 5 bases and J by 6 bases; unmatched bases: 6. This CDR3 has 14 amino acids. Germline V gene data show CDR1 as LNHNV and CDR2 as YYDKDF (reference sequence). The CDR3 here is CATSGLDRGDGYTF. CDR3 sequence (DNA): TGTGCCACCAGCGGCTTGGACAGGGGGGATGGCTACACCTTC.

The genes are TRBV5-1 and TRBJ1-1, with 9 positions matching TRBD1. The J segment lost 5 bases and the V segment lost 0 bases, leaving 2 bases of the junction unmatched. CDR3 length equals 14 residues. Germline V lookup: CDR1 SGHRS, CDR2 YFSETQ. CDR3: CASSLEGQGTEAFF. The CDR3 coding sequence is TGCGCCAGCAGCTTGGAGGGACAGGGAACTGAAGCTTTCTTT.

This sequence joins TRBV18 and TRBJ2-2; a weak D match, TRBD1 (6 bases). Looked up from germline, CDR1 is KGHSH and CDR2 is LQKENI. The CDR3 consists of 15 residues. The ends were cut back, 3 bases at V and 7 bases at J, with 15 bases in the middle. CDR3 residues: CASSPGRGDGGELFF. In DNA form, the CDR3 reads TGTGCCAGCTCACCGGGCAGGGGCGACGGCGGGGAGCTGTTTTTT.

This clone was observed a few times. This chain joins TRBV7-9 and TRBJ2-5, with TRBD1 matching 7 bases. The CDR3 runs to 16 residues. The V and J ends lost 5 bases and 4 bases, in that order; junction bases with no gene match: 13. Per germline, CDR1 SEHNR and CDR2 FQNEAQ (reference sequence). The CDR3 sequence is CASSPFGQGVLETQYF. In DNA form, the CDR3 reads TGTGCCAGCAGCCCCTTTGGTCAGGGGGTATTAGAGACCCAGTACTTC. Variable domain in full (rest from reference TRBV7-9 and TRBJ2-5): DTGVSQNPRHKITKRGQNVTFRCDPISEHNRLYWYRQTLGQGPEFLTYFQNEAQLEKSRLLSDRFSAERPKGSFSTLEIQRTEQGDSAMYLCASSPFGQGVLETQYFGPGTRLLVL.

The J gene is TRBJ2-1, the V gene TRBV9; TRBD2 agrees at 12 bases. In germline, CDR1 is SGDLS, CDR2 YYNGEE. CDR3 size: 15 residues. V lost 4 bases to trimming and J lost 6 bases; unmatched junction nucleotides: 5. The CDR3 loop reads CASSPWTSGANEQFF. The CDR3 DNA is TGTGCCAGCAGCCCGTGGACTAGCGGGGCCAATGAGCAGTTCTTC.

The chain employs TRBV25-1 and TRBJ1-4, with unresolved D. The length of the CDR3 is 11 residues. Trimming pared 0 bases from V and 7 bases from J, leaving 0 bases between. CDR1 and CDR2 from the germline V gene are MGHDK and SYGVNS. CDR3 sequence reads: CASSEYEKLFF. The DNA for the CDR3 is TGTGCCAGCAGTGAATATGAAAAACTGTTTTTT.

The chain combines TRBV11-2 with TRBJ2-5; D gene uncertain. V lost 3 bases and J 5 bases, leaving 10 bases between the germline ends. The germline CDR1 and CDR2 sequences are SGHAT and FQNNGV. The CDR3 covers 13 residues. The CDR3 nucleotides are TGTGCCAGCAGCTTTGCAGGTGATGAGACCCAGTACTTC. Its translation is CASSFAGDETQYF.

The V and J genes are TRBV10-1 and TRBJ2-1; 9 bases map to TRBD2. CDR1 is WNHNN, CDR2 SYGVQD, per germline (reference sequence). This CDR3 contains 17 residues. The V gene end was trimmed by 7 bases and the J gene end by 3 bases; junction bases not matched to a gene: 13. The CDR3 sequence: CASIIPSPSGNYNEQFF. CDR3 sequence (DNA): TGCGCCAGCATCATCCCCTCTCCTAGCGGGAACTACAATGAGCAGTTCTTC.

This clone is medium-sized by share. The J gene is TRBJ2-5, the V gene TRBV2; 7 nucleotides align to TRBD1. The junction had 4 bases not matched to a gene; V was cut back by 6 bases and J by 0 bases. Per germline, CDR1 SNHLY and CDR2 FYNNEI. The CDR3 extends over 14 amino acids. CDR3 region: CASSQTGHQETQYF. The CDR3 nucleotides read TGTGCCAGCAGCCAGACAGGGCACCAAGAGACCCAGTACTTC.

The chain joins TRBV11-2 to TRBJ2-7; D unresolved. V lost 0 bases to trimming and J lost 2 bases, with 11 bases between them. Germline V gene lookup returns CDR1 SGHAT and CDR2 FQNNGV. This CDR3 has 15 residues. The CDR3 sequence is CASSLDRHTTYEQYF. CDR3 DNA: TGTGCCAGCAGCTTAGACCGACACACGACCTACGAGCAGTACTTC.

The V call is TRBV14, the J call TRBJ2-7; 7 bases agree with TRBD1. Germline CDR1 reads SGHDN; CDR2 reads FVKESK. CDR3 length equals 15 residues. V was pared by 5 bases and J by 6 bases, with 13 bases of the junction left unmatched. CDR3 sequence (DNA): TGTGCCAGCAGCTCCCGGGACAGTCAAATTAGCGAGCAGTACTTC. Translated, it gives CASSSRDSQISEQYF.

The J gene is TRBJ2-1, the V gene TRBV19; D gene ambiguous. The CDR3 extends over 12 amino acids. Germline V gene data show CDR1 as LNHDA and CDR2 as SQIVND (reference sequence). V shed 3 bases and J shed 9 bases, with 9 bases lying between them. CDR3 in DNA: TGTGCCAGTAGTATTAGCATCGGTGAGCAGTTCTTC. This encodes CASSISIGEQFF. Full variable domain (rest looked up from reference TRBV19 and TRBJ2-1): DGGITQSPKYLFRKEGQNVTLSCEQNLNHDAMYWYRQDPGQGLRLIYYSQIVNDFQKGDIAEGYSVSREKKESFPLTVTSAQKNPTAFYLCASSISIGEQFFGPGTRLTVL.

The chain couples TRBV4-2 to TRBJ2-2, with 11 bases aligning to TRBD1. The CDR3 sequence is 15 residues long. Per the germline V gene, CDR1 is LGHNA and CDR2 is YNFKEQ. V shed 4 bases, J shed 3 bases, and the junction held 1 base outside the gene matches. CDR3 coding DNA: TGTGCCAGCAGCCCGGGACAGGGGGACACCGGGGAGCTGTTTTTT. It codes for CASSPGQGDTGELFF.

V gene TRBV29-1 combines with J gene TRBJ2-4, with D possibly matching TRBD2 (6 bases). Deletions cut 1 base from V and 7 bases from J, with 14 bases between. CDR3 length equals 14 residues. CDR1 and CDR2 (germline): SQVTM, ANQGSEA. CDR3 sequence (DNA): TGCAGCGTTGAAGGAATGGGTGGGGGGAACATTCAGTACTTC. It translates to CSVEGMGGGNIQYF. Combining the CDR3 with reference TRBV29-1 and TRBJ2-4 gives the whole variable domain SAVISQKPSRDICQRGTSLTIQCQVDSQVTMMFWYRQQPGQSLTLIATANQGSEATYESGFVIDKFPISRPNLTFSTLTVSNMSPEDSSIYLCSVEGMGGGNIQYFGAGTRLSVL.

This clone has just a few counts. Other DNA sequences from this sample encode an identical CDR3 as well. The chain uses TRBV18 and TRBJ1-2; 7 bases line up with TRBD1. This CDR3 contains 13 residues. The trim removed 3 bases at V and 5 bases at J, leaving 3 bases unmatched. Germline-derived CDR1 and CDR2 are KGHSH and LQKENI. The CDR3 DNA sequence: TGTGCCAGCTCACCCGGGACAGATTATGGCTACACCTTC. This codes for CASSPGTDYGYTF.

This clone is a singleton in its sample. The chain carries TRBV7-3 and TRBJ2-5, with D tentatively TRBD1 (6 bases). The germline gives CDR1 SGHTA, CDR2 FQGTGA. The V end lost 4 bases, the J end lost 6 bases, and 9 bases lay between the germline ends. The CDR3 is 12 amino acids. CDR3 nucleotides: TGTGCCAGCAGCTCAACAGGGAAGACCCAGTACTTC. Translation: CASSSTGKTQYF.

The chain employs TRBV6-6 and TRBJ2-1, with D tentatively TRBD1 (5 bases). The CDR3 extends over 15 amino acids. Trimming removed 2 bases from V and 0 bases from J, with 8 bases in between. Germline CDR1 MNHNY, CDR2 SVGAGI (reference sequence). The CDR3 DNA is TGTGCCAGCAGTTACGGGGCCTTCTCCTACAATGAGCAGTTCTTC. It encodes CASSYGAFSYNEQFF.

The chain recombines TRBV11-3 with TRBJ1-4, with unresolved D. V was trimmed by 4 bases and J by 3 bases, leaving 9 bases between them. This CDR3 has 14 residues. Germline CDR1 reads SGHNT; CDR2 reads YENEEA. Here the CDR3 reads CASSSRGANEKLFF. Here the CDR3 DNA reads TGTGCCAGCAGCTCCCGCGGAGCTAATGAAAAACTGTTTTTT. Looking up the rest from reference TRBV11-3 and TRBJ1-4 gives the full variable domain: EAGVVQSPRYKIIEKKQPVAFWCNPISGHNTLYWYLQNLGQGPELLIRYENEEAVDDSQLPKDRFSAERLKGVDSTLKIQPAELGDSAVYLCASSSRGANEKLFFGSGTQLSVL.